This T cell receptor beta chain was identified in a study of blood T cell repertoires in COVID-19. The overall study: In each case, the material was cDNA or gDNA derived from T cells, B-cell-depleted T cells, or PBMCs.

Cohort 3 donors counted as recovered after two negative PCRs, clearance, or resolved symptoms. Generated by immunoSEQ multiplex PCR, the TCRdb table keeps only in-frame clones and is missing some. In the table there are hundreds of thousands of clones, approximately 92% of which are singletons. The sequencing sample was made of PBMCs or T cells enriched from blood (not recorded which). This receptor was obtained from a woman aged 18-30 years who had recovered from COVID-19.

The CDR3 DNA is TGCGCCAGCAGCCAAGATGGGCTAGCGGGGGGTGAGCAGTTCTTC. The encoded protein is CASSQDGLAGGEQFF. The J gene is TRBJ2-1, the V gene TRBV4-1; 11 nucleotides align to TRBD2. Germline CDR1 reads MGHRA; CDR2 reads YSYEKL. The V gene end was trimmed by 0 bases and the J gene end by 9 bases; junction bases not matched to a gene: 4. CDR3 length: 15 amino acids.